This record covers a single T cell receptor beta chain. This specimen comes from a study of T-cell reconstitution after alpha-beta-depleted transplantation in children. The CDR3 length is 17 residues. Trimming removed 5 bases from V and 4 bases from J; junction bases left unmatched: 13. Germline values: CDR1 SGHVS, CDR2 FQNEAQ. Preparation of the TCRbeta library involved a method that used unique molecular identifiers. TCRdb reprocessed the PCR reads with MiXCR, giving one entry per CDR3 protein. The data contain around 25,000 distinct CDR3 sequences, 15% to 20% of them singletons. The input for sequencing was PBMCs, mostly from graft donor cells, taken 60 days after TCRalphabeta/CD19-depleted stem cell transplant. The source is a male patient between 2 and 10 years old who had a stem cell transplant for acute lymphoblastic leukemia, so the T cells may come from the graft donor. The chain employs TRBV7-8 and TRBJ2-1; TRBD2 agrees at 8 bases. The chain's CDR3 is CASSRIDRGGQYNEQFF. The CDR3 DNA reads as TGTGCCAGCAGCCGAATAGACCGGGGGGGACAATACAATGAGCAGTTCTTC.